A single sample gave rise to the 30 T cell receptor beta chains below, sequenced in a study of long-term antiretroviral therapy in people with HIV. The authors ran the immunoSEQ assay, v3.0, at survey level. Profiled with immunoSEQ multiplex PCR; TCRdb holds only in-frame clones, not every one. The table lists more than 15,000 clones, 78% of them singletons, with roughly 8% in the top ten. The source was unsorted PBMCs, collected at the start of antiretroviral therapy, before treatment. Receptors originate from a woman between 40 and 55 years old with HIV.

CDR3 nucleotide sequence: TGTGCCAGTAGTGCCCAAGCGGCCACTGAAGCTTTCTTT. Translated, it gives CASSAQAATEAFF. V gene TRBV19 combines with J gene TRBJ1-1; no clear D. CDR3 length: 13 amino acids. The germline V gene has CDR1 LNHDA and CDR2 SQIVND (reference sequence). The V end was cut by 5 bases, the J end by 4 bases, with 11 bases between.

This clone was seen a handful of times. The V call is TRBV5-1, the J call TRBJ1-6, with D perhaps TRBD1 (5 bases). CDR3 length: 14 residues. Trimming left V 4 bases short and J 9 bases short, with 14 bases between. Per the germline V gene, CDR1 is SGHRS and CDR2 is YFSETQ. The CDR3, as DNA: TGCGCCAGCAGCCTGGGAGGGGTCGCTTCACCCCTCCACTTT. It specifies CASSLGGVASPLHF. The full variable domain, with the rest looked up from reference TRBV5-1 and TRBJ1-6, is KAGVTQTPRYLIKTRGQQVTLSCSPISGHRSVSWYQQTPGQGLQFLFEYFSETQRNKGNFPGRFSGRQFSNSRSEMNVSTLELGDSALYLCASSLGGVASPLHFGNGTRLTVT.

This chain joins TRBV27 and TRBJ1-1, with D unclear. Deletions cut 3 bases from V and 4 bases from J, with 12 bases between. CDR1 is MNHEY, CDR2 SMNVEV, per germline (reference sequence). CDR3 length equals 14 residues. CDR3 amino acids: CASSLVMGPTEAFF. The DNA of the CDR3 is TGTGCCAGCAGTTTGGTTATGGGCCCCACTGAAGCTTTCTTT.

This clone was found a few times. An end of the junction differs from the germline gene, which may be a read error. The chain uses TRBV28 and TRBJ1-4, with 7 bases fitting TRBD1. CDR3 length: 13 residues. From germline, CDR1 is MDHEN and CDR2 SYDVKM. CDR3: CAVEGAENEELFF. The CDR3 coding sequence is TGTGCCGTGGAGGGGGCCGAAAATGAAGAACTGTTTTTT.

The chain has TRBV6-6 and TRBJ2-7; 7 bases align to TRBD1. V dropped 6 bases and J dropped 4; count of bases not matched to a gene: 15. The length of the CDR3 is 16 residues. The germline V gene encodes CDR1 MNHNY and CDR2 SVGAGI (reference sequence). The CDR3 DNA reads as TGTGCCAGCAGAACCTTCGGTACAGGGGACGAGTACGAGCAGTACTTC. Protein: CASRTFGTGDEYEQYF.

The CDR3 DNA is TGTGCCAGCAGGTCTAGCGGGGTGGTGGGTACGCAGTATTTT. Residues: CASRSSGVVGTQYF. This sequence joins TRBV28 and TRBJ2-3, with 9 bases matching TRBD2. V trimming: 6 bases; J trimming: 8 bases; junction bases outside the gene matches: 9. Germline V gene data show CDR1 as MDHEN and CDR2 as SYDVKM. The CDR3 extends over 14 amino acids.

The chain carries TRBV9 and TRBJ2-7, with D possibly TRBD1 on 6 matching bases. V lost 4 bases to trimming and J lost 0 bases, with 14 bases between them. The CDR3 sequence is 15 residues long. Germline loops: CDR1 SGDLS, CDR2 YYNGEE. The DNA for the CDR3 is TGTGCCAGCAGCACCGGGACATTAAGCTCCTACGAGCAGTACTTC. This sequence encodes CASSTGTLSSYEQYF.

The V gene is TRBV28, the J gene TRBJ1-2; no clear D. This CDR3 is built from 15 residues. From germline, CDR1 is MDHEN and CDR2 SYDVKM. V was shortened by 6 bases and J by 3 bases, with 17 bases between the two germline ends. This CDR3 reads CASRPALGLHYGYTF. CDR3 in DNA: TGTGCCAGCAGGCCAGCCCTAGGCCTCCACTATGGCTACACCTTC.

Concerning this clone: The DNA is omitted, as the CDR3 cannot be located on it reliably, and the CDR3 follows TCRdb's listing. V gene TRBV14 combines with J gene TRBJ2-7; no check of the table's D call, TRBD1, against the DNA was made. Germline lookup yields CDR1 SGHDN and CDR2 FVKESK. A total of 16 residues make up the CDR3, ends included. Here the CDR3 reads CASSQYVGTGGQEQYF.

The chain combines TRBV27 with TRBJ1-2, with D possibly matching TRBD1 (6 bases). This CDR3 region has 12 residues. Germline V lookup: CDR1 MNHEY, CDR2 SMNVEV (reference sequence). Trimming left V 8 bases short and J 7 bases short, with 14 bases between. This CDR3 is CASGQFVSGYTF. The CDR3 coding sequence is TGTGCCAGCGGACAGTTTGTATCTGGCTACACCTTC.

The genes are TRBV19 and TRBJ1-5; tentative D call: TRBD1 (5 bases). The germline V gene encodes CDR1 LNHDA and CDR2 SQIVND (reference sequence). The CDR3 runs 15 residues. Trimming cost V 8 bases and J 0 bases, with 14 bases left between them. CDR3 DNA: TGTGCCAGTCAAAACAGACAGAATAGCAATCAGCCCCAGCATTTT. Translation gives CASQNRQNSNQPQHF.

The gene calls are TRBV15 and TRBJ2-1; 9 bases are shared with TRBD1. In germline, CDR1 is LNHNV, CDR2 YYDKDF (reference sequence). V shed 1 base, J shed 8 bases, and the junction held 9 bases outside the gene matches. There are 16 residues in the CDR3. This CDR3 is CATSRGSGTGNDEQFF. The CDR3 DNA reads TGTGCCACCAGCAGAGGATCCGGGACAGGGAACGATGAGCAGTTCTTC.

V is TRBV6-5 and J is TRBJ2-3; a possible D gene is TRBD1 (6 bases). Trimming removed 2 bases at V and 0 bases at J, with 9 bases between. From germline, CDR1 is MNHEY and CDR2 SVGAGI. The CDR3 sequence is 15 residues long. The CDR3 region has the DNA TGTGCCAGCAGTTACCCAGGGGCTAGCACAGATACGCAGTATTTT. It specifies CASSYPGASTDTQYF.

The chain is built from TRBV7-3 and TRBJ2-6; TRBD2 is a possible D gene (5 bases). With 4 bases removed from V and 1 base from J, the gap between germline ends came to 14 bases. Per germline, CDR1 SGHTA and CDR2 FQGTGA. This CDR3 region has 17 residues. For the CDR3, the DNA is TGTGCCAGCAGCTCAACGGGAAGGATTTCTGGGGCCAACGTCCTGACTTTC. Its translation is CASSSTGRISGANVLTF.

V is TRBV28 and J is TRBJ1-2; no reliable D call. Germline V CDR1 and CDR2: MDHEN, SYDVKM. This CDR3 is built from 13 residues. V was trimmed by 2 bases and J by 5 bases, leaving 9 bases between them. This CDR3 reads CASSLEGWYGYTF. The CDR3, as DNA: TGTGCCAGCAGTTTAGAGGGCTGGTATGGCTACACCTTC.

This clone turned up a few times. This chain connects TRBV7-6 to TRBJ2-7, with 9 bases that match TRBD1. This CDR3 is built from 15 residues. Trimming removed 4 bases from V and 5 bases from J; junction bases left unmatched: 9. The V gene's germline CDR1 is SGHVS and CDR2 FNYEAQ. CDR3 in amino acids: CASSSHLDRGNEQYF. CDR3 in DNA: TGTGCCAGCAGCTCACACCTGGACAGGGGAAACGAGCAGTACTTC. The complete variable domain, with remaining parts taken from reference TRBV7-6 and TRBJ2-7, reads GAGVSQSPRYKVTKRGQDVALRCDPISGHVSLYWYRQALGQGPEFLTYFNYEAQQDKSGLPNDRFSAERPEGSISTLTIQRTEQRDSAMYRCASSSHLDRGNEQYFGPGTRLTVT.

In its sample, this clone was seen once. The chain carries TRBV7-9 and TRBJ2-2; TRBD1 matches 7 bases. CDR1 and CDR2 from the germline V gene are SEHNR and FQNEAQ (reference sequence). CDR3 length: 15 amino acids. V was clipped by 5 bases and J by 6 bases; unmatched bases: 9. As DNA, the CDR3 is TGTGCCAGCAGCCCCCTGGACAGGCTGCCCGGGGAGCTGTTTTTT. Amino acids: CASSPLDRLPGELFF.

The chain is built from TRBV4-3 and TRBJ2-2, with D perhaps TRBD1 (6 bases). From germline, CDR1 is LGHNA and CDR2 YSLEER. Trimming removed 0 bases from V and 3 bases from J, with 14 bases in between. The CDR3 has 17 amino acids. The CDR3 loop reads CASSQDWARGDTGELFF. DNA for the CDR3: TGCGCCAGCAGCCAAGATTGGGCCAGGGGTGACACCGGGGAGCTGTTTTTT.

The CDR3 loop reads CASSLEGGGNQPQHF. CDR3 DNA: TGCGCCAGCAGCTTGGAAGGGGGCGGCAATCAGCCCCAGCATTTT. The V and J genes are TRBV5-1 and TRBJ1-5; 7 nucleotides agree with TRBD1. This CDR3 region has 15 residues. The germline V gene has CDR1 SGHRS and CDR2 YFSETQ. With 0 bases clipped from V and 2 bases from J, the junction kept 2 bases outside the gene matches.

The V gene is TRBV19, the J gene TRBJ2-5, with TRBD1 matching over 11 bases. CDR3 length: 18 amino acids. The germline CDR1 and CDR2 sequences are LNHDA and SQIVND (reference sequence). V trimming: 1 base; J trimming: 2 bases; junction bases outside the gene matches: 9. CDR3 in DNA: TGTGCCAGTAGTATAGGTTGGGGGGGGACAGGGGGACAAGAGACCCAGTACTTC. This sequence encodes CASSIGWGGTGGQETQYF.

This clone has only a few counts. The J gene is TRBJ2-7, the V gene TRBV7-2; 8 bases agree with TRBD1. The V gene end was trimmed by 4 bases and the J gene end by 3 bases; junction bases not matched to a gene: 5. In germline, CDR1 is SGHTA, CDR2 FQGNSA. CDR3 size: 14 residues. The CDR3 loop reads CASSSPGQDYEQYF. CDR3 coding DNA: TGTGCCAGCAGCTCTCCGGGACAGGACTACGAGCAGTACTTC.

The gene calls are TRBV30 and TRBJ2-2; either TRBD1 or TRBD2 may supply D (5 bases each). V was trimmed by 0 bases and J by 7 bases, leaving 9 bases between them. Germline values: CDR1 GTSNPN, CDR2 SVGIG (reference sequence). The CDR3 covers 13 residues. The CDR3 here is CAWSVLGGGELFF. In nucleotides, the CDR3 is TGTGCCTGGAGTGTCCTTGGGGGCGGGGAGCTGTTTTTT.

The V call is TRBV5-4, the J call TRBJ2-3; 9 nucleotides agree with TRBD2. Germline lookup yields CDR1 SGHNT and CDR2 YYREEE (reference sequence). V trimming: 5 bases; J trimming: 3 bases; junction bases outside the gene matches: 10. This CDR3 has 16 amino acids. The CDR3 nucleotides read TGTGCCAGCAGGCCTCGGGCGGGGGGGGGAACAGATACGCAGTATTTT. Encoded protein: CASRPRAGGGTDTQYF.

This sequence joins TRBV19 and TRBJ1-5; perhaps TRBD1 as D (5 bases). Germline V gives CDR1 LNHDA, CDR2 SQIVND (reference sequence). V lost 2 bases and J lost 2, with 19 bases in between. The CDR3 consists of 18 residues. CDR3 DNA sequence: TGTGCCAGTAGTATACTCCGGCGGGGTGGAGGGGGCAATCAGCCCCAGCATTTT. Translation: CASSILRRGGGGNQPQHF.

As DNA, the CDR3 is TGCGCCAGCAGCCAAGATTTGGTGATGGCTCAAAACTATGGCTACACCTTC. Translated: CASSQDLVMAQNYGYTF. The chain carries TRBV4-3 and TRBJ1-2; D gene ambiguous. The germline V gene encodes CDR1 LGHNA and CDR2 YSLEER. The CDR3 has 17 residues. The V end was cut by 0 bases, the J end by 2 bases, with 16 bases between.

V gene TRBV2 combines with J gene TRBJ1-2; possibly TRBD1 for D (6 bases). Germline lookup yields CDR1 SNHLY and CDR2 FYNNEI. The CDR3 contains 15 residues. Between the trimmed V and J ends, which lost 8 bases and 5 bases, there was a span of 21 bases. CDR3 sequence (DNA): TGTGCCAGCCTAGAACGGCAGGACAGCAATTATGGCTACACCTTC. The encoded protein is CASLERQDSNYGYTF.

This clone appeared a single time. The chain employs TRBV10-3 and TRBJ2-4; D is possibly TRBD2 (6 bases). The CDR3 contains 14 residues. The V end lost 6 bases, the J end lost 0 bases, and 9 bases lay between the germline ends. The V gene's germline CDR1 is ENHRY and CDR2 SYGVKD. The CDR3: CAISPGVAKNIQYF. The CDR3 nucleotides read TGTGCCATCAGCCCGGGGGTAGCCAAAAACATTCAGTACTTC.

The chain combines TRBV10-3 with TRBJ1-1, with a possible D match to TRBD1 (5 bases). V lost 6 bases and J lost 2, with 10 bases in between. Germline V gene data show CDR1 as ENHRY and CDR2 as SYGVKD. The CDR3 totals 13 residues. The CDR3, as DNA: TGTGCCATCAGGGGGGACGGAAACACTGAAGCTTTCTTT. This encodes CAIRGDGNTEAFF.

This chain uses TRBV7-2 with TRBJ1-6; D perhaps matches TRBD1 (5 bases). CDR3 length: 19 amino acids. Trimming removed 2 bases from V and 2 bases from J, with 19 bases in between. CDR1 is SGHTA and CDR2 is FQGNSA in the germline V gene. CDR3 bases: TGTGCCAGCAGCTTAAGGTTGGGGGAGAGAAAGGCCTATAATTCACCCCTCCACTTT. It specifies CASSLRLGERKAYNSPLHF.

The table lists this clone with a few counts. This sequence joins TRBV6-5 and TRBJ1-6; 9 bases are a match to TRBD1. V gave up 0 bases and J gave up 5 bases; unmatched junction bases: 2. The CDR3 loop spans 16 amino acids. The germline gives CDR1 MNHEY, CDR2 SVGAGI. The CDR3 reads CASSYSYRGHNSPLHF. The CDR3 DNA follows: TGTGCCAGCAGTTACTCATACAGGGGGCATAATTCACCCCTCCACTTT.